These 30 T cell receptor beta chains originate from one sample sequenced in a study of blood T cell repertoires in COVID-19. The assay was immunoSEQ multiplex PCR, and TCRdb's table has in-frame clones only and misses some. Among about 130,000 clones listed, around 80% were seen once. Material: PBMCs or T cells enriched from blood (not recorded which). The receptors come from a middle-aged man with acute COVID-19.

The chain couples TRBV3-1 (or the pseudogene TRBV3-2) to TRBJ2-1; TRBD1 aligns across 11 bases. V gave up 5 bases and J gave up 8 bases; unmatched junction bases: 8. This CDR3 has 15 amino acids. Germline V gives CDR1 LGHDT, CDR2 YNNKEL (reference sequence). CDR3: CASSYGQGAMDEQFF. The CDR3 DNA reads as TGTGCCAGCAGCTACGGACAGGGGGCTATGGATGAGCAGTTCTTC.

V usage is TRBV2 and J usage is TRBJ2-7; 8 nucleotides agree with TRBD1. Germline trimming cut 7 bases from V and 5 bases from J; bases unmatched to any gene: 10. The germline gives CDR1 SNHLY, CDR2 FYNNEI. The CDR3 has 14 residues. CDR3 region: CASKAGQGWDEQYF. The CDR3 DNA reads as TGTGCCAGCAAAGCTGGACAGGGATGGGACGAGCAGTACTTC.

The chain has TRBV2 and TRBJ1-1, with a weak D call TRBD1 (6 bases). Trimming stripped 9 bases from V and 2 bases from J, with 22 bases between. Germline-derived CDR1 and CDR2 are SNHLY and FYNNEI. The CDR3 covers 16 residues. This CDR3 is CASGRAGAGFNTEAFF. CDR3 DNA sequence: TGTGCCAGTGGGAGGGCAGGGGCAGGATTTAACACTGAAGCTTTCTTT.

Here the CDR3 reads CASSLGFQGGDTQYF. The DNA for the CDR3 is TGTGCCAGCAGCTTGGGTTTCCAGGGGGGAGATACGCAGTATTTT. This sequence joins TRBV5-4 and TRBJ2-3, with D tentatively TRBD1 (7 bases). The germline CDR1 and CDR2 sequences are SGHNT and YYREEE (reference sequence). Trimming stripped 0 bases from V and 5 bases from J, with 13 bases between. This CDR3 has 15 residues.

The chain links TRBV19 to TRBJ2-3; TRBD2 aligns across 8 bases. Germline CDR1 reads LNHDA; CDR2 reads SQIVND (reference sequence). This CDR3 is 15 amino acids long. With V trimmed by 5 bases and J by 2 bases, 6 bases remained unmatched. CDR3 in DNA: TGTGCCAGTAGTCTACTAGCGGACTACACAGATACGCAGTATTTT. As protein: CASSLLADYTDTQYF.

The V call is TRBV19, the J call TRBJ2-7; D unclear. The V end lost 10 bases, the J end lost 6 bases, and 16 bases lay between the germline ends. Germline V gene lookup returns CDR1 LNHDA and CDR2 SQIVND (reference sequence). This CDR3 has 12 residues. The CDR3 nucleotides read TGTGCCACTGCCGGTAGATCTACCGAGCAGTACTTC. Protein: CATAGRSTEQYF.

The CDR3 DNA reads TGTGCCAGTACCCAGTTATATAGCAATCAGCCCCAGCATTTT. Its translation is CASTQLYSNQPQHF. The V call is TRBV19, the J call TRBJ1-5; D not resolved. The germline V gene encodes CDR1 LNHDA and CDR2 SQIVND (reference sequence). Between the trimmed V and J ends, which lost 7 bases and 0 bases, there was a span of 10 bases. This CDR3 region has 14 residues.

This clone was recorded a few times. The V gene is TRBV27, the J gene TRBJ1-5, with a possible D match to TRBD1 (6 bases). Trimming stripped 6 bases from V and 2 bases from J, with 20 bases between. Germline CDR1 MNHEY, CDR2 SMNVEV (reference sequence). CDR3 length: 17 amino acids. CDR3 residues: CASRAFGTSHGNQPQHF. CDR3 coding DNA: TGTGCCAGCAGGGCGTTCGGGACATCTCACGGCAATCAGCCCCAGCATTTT.

The genes are TRBV5-1 and TRBJ1-1; D is perhaps TRBD1 (6 bases). The V and J ends lost 5 bases and 4 bases respectively, with 9 bases between them. Germline V gene data show CDR1 as SGHRS and CDR2 as YFSETQ. The CDR3 runs 12 residues. CDR3 sequence: CASRETGTEAFF. CDR3 bases: TGCGCCAGCAGGGAGACAGGCACTGAAGCTTTCTTT.

The chain couples TRBV6-5 to TRBJ2-1; the match to TRBD1 covers 7 bases. The CDR3 runs to 14 residues. Germline values: CDR1 MNHEY, CDR2 SVGAGI. The trim removed 5 bases at V and 1 base at J, leaving 2 bases unmatched. The CDR3 spells CASSPGQSYNEQFF. For the CDR3, the DNA is TGTGCCAGCAGTCCGGGACAGTCCTACAATGAGCAGTTCTTC.

This clone was recorded only once. This chain joins TRBV13 and TRBJ1-4, with TRBD1 matching 8 bases. Germline loops: CDR1 PRHDT, CDR2 FYEKMQ (reference sequence). The CDR3 is 14 amino acids. The trim removed 1 base at V and 8 bases at J, leaving 3 bases unmatched. This chain's CDR3 is CASSLDRGKEKLFF. Written as DNA, the CDR3 is TGTGCCAGCAGCTTAGACAGGGGGAAGGAAAAACTGTTTTTT.

The chain uses TRBV5-5 and TRBJ2-7; 8 nucleotides align to TRBD1. CDR3 length: 14 residues. CDR1 and CDR2 (germline): SGHKS, YYEKEE (reference sequence). V lost 4 bases and J lost 2; bases outside the gene matches: 5. The chain's CDR3 is CASSRDRGAYEQYF. For the CDR3, the DNA is TGTGCCAGCAGCCGCGACAGGGGCGCCTACGAGCAGTACTTC.

This clone was detected only once. This rearrangement joins TRBV14 to TRBJ1-2, with a weak D call TRBD1 (5 bases). V lost 0 bases, J lost 2 bases, and 10 bases lay in between. Germline values: CDR1 SGHDN, CDR2 FVKESK. CDR3 length equals 15 residues. The CDR3 sequence: CASSQDPRGNYGYTF. The CDR3 nucleotides read TGTGCCAGCAGCCAAGATCCTCGGGGGAACTATGGCTACACCTTC.

This chain links TRBV6-1 with TRBJ1-3; the D gene is possibly TRBD1 (5 bases). There are 17 residues in the CDR3. V gave up 1 base and J gave up 0 bases, with 13 bases separating them. Germline V gene lookup returns CDR1 MNHNS and CDR2 SASEGT. DNA for the CDR3: TGTGCCAGCAGTGAAGGGCCAGGGTCTACCTCTGGAAACACCATATATTTT. It translates to CASSEGPGSTSGNTIYF.

The V and J genes are TRBV9 and TRBJ1-5, with a possible D match to TRBD1 (6 bases). Germline V lookup: CDR1 SGDLS, CDR2 YYNGEE. The V end lost 4 bases, the J end lost 5 bases, and 13 bases lay between the germline ends. The CDR3 totals 14 residues. CDR3 nucleotide sequence: TGTGCCAGCAGCCCTTCAGGGGATGATCAGCCCCAGCATTTT. It specifies CASSPSGDDQPQHF.

This clone has only a few counts. The gene calls are TRBV12-3 or TRBV12-4 and TRBJ1-3, with D possibly matching TRBD1 (6 bases). This CDR3 contains 13 residues. Trimming stripped 3 bases from V and 5 bases from J, with 8 bases between. CDR3 coding DNA: TGTGCCAGCAGTTTGCAGGGGCGAAACACCATATATTTT. It encodes CASSLQGRNTIYF.

V and J are TRBV28 and TRBJ1-1; 7 bases fit TRBD1. From germline, CDR1 is MDHEN and CDR2 SYDVKM. This CDR3 comprises 15 residues. Trimming at V came to 1 base and at J to 7 bases, leaving 9 bases not matched to a gene. The CDR3 DNA reads as TGTGCCAGCAGTTTATACCAGACAGGGTCGGTTGAAGCTTTCTTT. It codes for CASSLYQTGSVEAFF.

In its sample, this clone was seen once. This sequence joins TRBV5-5 and TRBJ1-2; the match to TRBD1 covers 9 bases. V lost 5 bases and J lost 8; bases outside the gene matches: 10. Looked up from germline, CDR1 is SGHKS and CDR2 is YYEKEE (reference sequence). CDR3 length: 14 amino acids. The CDR3 is CASRSGTGQRGYTF. The CDR3 bases are TGTGCCAGCAGATCCGGGACAGGGCAACGAGGCTACACCTTC.

This clone appeared a single time. This rearrangement joins TRBV19 to TRBJ2-1; TRBD1 might be the D (6 bases). CDR1 LNHDA and CDR2 SQIVND come from the germline V gene (reference sequence). The CDR3 covers 12 residues. V shed 6 bases and J shed 6 bases, with 9 bases lying between them. Written as DNA, the CDR3 is TGTGCCAGTAGCAGACAGGTCAATGAGCAGTTCTTC. Its translation is CASSRQVNEQFF.

The chain has TRBV6-1 and TRBJ1-5; possible D gene TRBD1, 6 bases. The V gene lost 1 base and the J gene lost 6 bases, with 13 bases spanning the gap. Germline V gives CDR1 MNHNS, CDR2 SASEGT. The CDR3 is made up of 15 amino acids. The CDR3 region has the DNA TGTGCCAGCAGTGAAGGGACAGCTCAGGGTCAGCCCCAGCATTTT. Its protein is CASSEGTAQGQPQHF.

The V gene is TRBV6-5, the J gene TRBJ2-2; D perhaps matches TRBD2 (5 bases). Germline V lookup: CDR1 MNHEY, CDR2 SVGAGI. The V and J ends lost 10 bases and 5 bases respectively, with 17 bases between them. The CDR3 sequence is 14 residues long. CDR3 residues: CATPLGSGTGELFF. CDR3 sequence (DNA): TGTGCCACCCCGTTGGGGAGCGGTACCGGGGAGCTGTTTTTT.

This chain connects TRBV5-4 to TRBJ2-7, with D perhaps TRBD1 or TRBD2 (11 bases each). Germline assignment: CDR1 SGHNT and CDR2 YYREEE (reference sequence). The CDR3 totals 18 residues. V gave up 4 bases and J gave up 5 bases, with 28 bases separating them. As DNA, the CDR3 is TGTGCCAGCAGCCCAGGGACAGGGGGGGGACTAGCGGCTGACGAGCAGTACTTC. Its translation: CASSPGTGGGLAADEQYF.

This chain joins TRBV4-2 and TRBJ2-1; perhaps TRBD2 as D (6 bases). CDR1 LGHNA and CDR2 YNFKEQ come from the germline V gene. This CDR3 contains 18 residues. V lost 5 bases and J 3 bases, leaving 23 bases between the germline ends. CDR3 sequence reads: CASSGGRGGTPLYNEQFF. As DNA, the CDR3 is TGTGCCAGCAGCGGGGGACGGGGCGGGACCCCCCTCTACAATGAGCAGTTCTTC.

The chain links TRBV2 to TRBJ2-2; tentatively, D is TRBD1 (6 bases). CDR1 and CDR2 from the germline V gene are SNHLY and FYNNEI. This CDR3 region has 13 residues. Deletions cut 8 bases from V and 2 bases from J, with 9 bases between. CDR3 DNA: TGTGCCAGCGACAGGATCAACACCGGGGAGCTGTTTTTT. Translation: CASDRINTGELFF.

This clone has more than one count but fewer than ten. The chain employs TRBV4-2 and TRBJ2-3; 8 bases are shared with TRBD1. The length of the CDR3 is 16 residues. Germline CDR1 and CDR2: LGHNA and YNFKEQ. V shed 0 bases, J shed 3 bases, and the junction held 5 bases outside the gene matches. The CDR3: CASSQEQGARTDTQYF. The CDR3 DNA sequence: TGTGCCAGCAGCCAAGAGCAGGGGGCAAGGACAGATACGCAGTATTTT.

The rearrangement links TRBV30 to TRBJ2-3; TRBD1 might be the D (5 bases). Per the germline V gene, CDR1 is GTSNPN and CDR2 is SVGIG (reference sequence). V was trimmed by 4 bases and J by 2 bases, leaving 10 bases between them. The CDR3 covers 13 residues. The DNA for the CDR3 is TGTGCCTGGATGGGGCTCCTCACAGATACGCAGTATTTT. Translated, it gives CAWMGLLTDTQYF.

The chain employs TRBV15 and TRBJ2-2; perhaps TRBD2 as D (5 bases). This CDR3 has 15 residues. V lost 0 bases and J lost 5, with 10 bases in between. CDR1 is LNHNV and CDR2 is YYDKDF in the germline V gene (reference sequence). CDR3 in DNA: TGTGCCACCAGCAGAGACAGGAGGTTGACCGGGGAGCTGTTTTTT. Amino acids: CATSRDRRLTGELFF.

The V gene is TRBV10-1, the J gene TRBJ1-4; TRBD1 is a possible D gene (5 bases). V was cut by 3 bases and J by 2 bases, with 7 bases left in between. Germline CDR1 and CDR2: WNHNN and SYGVQD (reference sequence). The CDR3 extends over 14 amino acids. Written as DNA, the CDR3 is TGCGCCAGCAGTGATGGGGGGACTAATGAAAAACTGTTTTTT. This translates into CASSDGGTNEKLFF.

V is TRBV30 and J is TRBJ1-4, with a weak D call TRBD1 (5 bases). Germline loops: CDR1 GTSNPN, CDR2 SVGIG (reference sequence). V gave up 2 bases and J gave up 8 bases, with 21 bases separating them. The CDR3 is made up of 16 amino acids. The CDR3 DNA sequence: TGTGCCTGGAGTACGTGGGGGGACCCGAAAGGGGAAAAACTGTTTTTT. Its translation is CAWSTWGDPKGEKLFF.

The chain combines TRBV25-1 with TRBJ1-3; TRBD1 is a possible D gene (6 bases). This CDR3 spans 16 amino acids. Germline CDR1 reads MGHDK; CDR2 reads SYGVNS. The V and J ends lost 4 bases and 0 bases respectively, with 13 bases between them. For the CDR3, the DNA is TGTGCCAGCAGTGGGTTTGACAGGTCCTCTGGAAACACCATATATTTT. Its protein product is CASSGFDRSSGNTIYF. The whole variable domain, remainder taken from reference TRBV25-1 and TRBJ1-3, is EADIYQTPRYLVIGTGKKITLECSQTMGHDKMYWYQQDPGMELHLIHYSYGVNSTEKGDLSSESTVSRIRTEHFPLTLESARPSHTSQYLCASSGFDRSSGNTIYFGEGSWLTVV.